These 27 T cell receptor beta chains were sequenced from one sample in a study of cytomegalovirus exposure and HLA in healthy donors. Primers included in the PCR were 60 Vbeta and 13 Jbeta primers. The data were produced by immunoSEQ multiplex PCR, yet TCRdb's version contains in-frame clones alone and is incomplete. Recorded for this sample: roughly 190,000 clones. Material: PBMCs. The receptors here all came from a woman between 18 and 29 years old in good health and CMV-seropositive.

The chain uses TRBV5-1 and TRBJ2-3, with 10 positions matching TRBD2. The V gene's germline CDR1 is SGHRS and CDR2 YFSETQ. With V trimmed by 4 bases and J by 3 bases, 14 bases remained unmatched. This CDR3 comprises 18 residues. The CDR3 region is CASSRRGGTSGTTDTQYF. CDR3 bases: TGCGCCAGCAGCCGAAGGGGGGGAACTAGCGGGACTACAGATACGCAGTATTTT.

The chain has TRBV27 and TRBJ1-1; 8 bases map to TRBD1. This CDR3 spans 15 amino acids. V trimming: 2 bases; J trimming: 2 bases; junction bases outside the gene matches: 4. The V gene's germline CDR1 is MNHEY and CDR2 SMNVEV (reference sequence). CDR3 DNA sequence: TGTGCCAGCAGTTTACTAGGGACAGGTAACACTGAAGCTTTCTTT. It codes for CASSLLGTGNTEAFF.

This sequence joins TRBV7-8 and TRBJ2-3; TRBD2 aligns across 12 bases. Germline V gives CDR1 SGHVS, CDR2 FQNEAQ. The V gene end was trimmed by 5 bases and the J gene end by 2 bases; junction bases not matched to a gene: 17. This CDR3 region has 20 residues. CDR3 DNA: TGTGCCAGCAGCCACCTCTGGACTAGCGGGACACTCAGGGACACAGATACGCAGTATTTT. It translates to CASSHLWTSGTLRDTDTQYF.

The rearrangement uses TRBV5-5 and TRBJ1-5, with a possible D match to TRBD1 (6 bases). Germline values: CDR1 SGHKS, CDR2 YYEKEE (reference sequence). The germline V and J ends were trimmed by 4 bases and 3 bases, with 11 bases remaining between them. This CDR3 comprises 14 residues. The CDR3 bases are TGTGCCAGCAGCGCAACAGGGTACAATCAGCCCCAGCATTTT. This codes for CASSATGYNQPQHF.

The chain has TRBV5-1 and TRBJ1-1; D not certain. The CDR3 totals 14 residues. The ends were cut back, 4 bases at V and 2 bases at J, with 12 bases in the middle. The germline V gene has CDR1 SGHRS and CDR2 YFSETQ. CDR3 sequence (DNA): TGCGCCAGCAGCACGAGAGAGGAAAACACTGAAGCTTTCTTT. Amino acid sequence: CASSTREENTEAFF.

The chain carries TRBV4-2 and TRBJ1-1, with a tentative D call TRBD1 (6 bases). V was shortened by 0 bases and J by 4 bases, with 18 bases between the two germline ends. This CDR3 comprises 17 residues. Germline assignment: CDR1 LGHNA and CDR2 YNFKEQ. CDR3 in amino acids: CASSQDSTYGQSTEAFF. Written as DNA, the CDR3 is TGTGCCAGCAGCCAAGATTCAACATACGGACAGTCCACTGAAGCTTTCTTT.

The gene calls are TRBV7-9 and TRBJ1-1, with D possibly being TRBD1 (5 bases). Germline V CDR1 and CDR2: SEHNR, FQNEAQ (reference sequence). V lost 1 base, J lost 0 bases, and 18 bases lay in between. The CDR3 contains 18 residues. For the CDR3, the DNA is TGTGCCAGCAGCTTAGGGAACACCAAAACAGGCCTGAACACTGAAGCTTTCTTT. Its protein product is CASSLGNTKTGLNTEAFF.

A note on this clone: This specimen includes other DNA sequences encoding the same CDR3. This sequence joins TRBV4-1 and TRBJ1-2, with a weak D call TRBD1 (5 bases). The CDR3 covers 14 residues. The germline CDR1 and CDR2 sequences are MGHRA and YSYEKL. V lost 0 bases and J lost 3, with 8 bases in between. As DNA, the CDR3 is TGCGCCAGCAGCCAAGATCCGGGGGACTATGGCTACACCTTC. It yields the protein CASSQDPGDYGYTF.

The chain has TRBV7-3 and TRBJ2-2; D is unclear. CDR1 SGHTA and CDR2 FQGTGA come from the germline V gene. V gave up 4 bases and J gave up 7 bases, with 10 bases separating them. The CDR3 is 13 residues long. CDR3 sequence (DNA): TGTGCCAGCAGCTACCCCCCTAACGGGGAGCTGTTTTTT. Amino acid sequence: CASSYPPNGELFF.

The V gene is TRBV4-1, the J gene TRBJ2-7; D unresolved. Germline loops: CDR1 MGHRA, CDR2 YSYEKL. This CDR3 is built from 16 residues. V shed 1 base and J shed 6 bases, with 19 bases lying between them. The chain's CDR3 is CASSQVPGLLFSEQYF. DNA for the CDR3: TGCGCCAGCAGCCAAGTCCCTGGGCTCCTCTTCAGCGAGCAGTACTTC.

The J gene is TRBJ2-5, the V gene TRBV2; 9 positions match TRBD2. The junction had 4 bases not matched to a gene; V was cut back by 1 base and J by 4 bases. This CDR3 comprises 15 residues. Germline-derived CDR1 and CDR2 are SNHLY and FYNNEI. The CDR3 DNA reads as TGTGCCAGCAGTGAAGGCGGGGGGGTTATAGAGACCCAGTACTTC. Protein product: CASSEGGGVIETQYF.

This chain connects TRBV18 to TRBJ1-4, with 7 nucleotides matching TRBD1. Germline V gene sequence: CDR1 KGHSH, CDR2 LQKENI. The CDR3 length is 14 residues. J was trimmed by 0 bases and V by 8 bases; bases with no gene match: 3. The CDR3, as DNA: TGTGCCAGCACTCAGGGGGCAACTAATGAAAAACTGTTTTTT. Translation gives CASTQGATNEKLFF.

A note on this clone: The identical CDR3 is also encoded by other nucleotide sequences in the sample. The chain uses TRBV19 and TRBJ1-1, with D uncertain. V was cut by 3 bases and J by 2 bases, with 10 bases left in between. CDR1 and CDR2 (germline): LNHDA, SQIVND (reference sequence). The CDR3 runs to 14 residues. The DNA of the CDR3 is TGTGCCAGTAGTATTTCTGGAGACAACACTGAAGCTTTCTTT. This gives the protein CASSISGDNTEAFF.

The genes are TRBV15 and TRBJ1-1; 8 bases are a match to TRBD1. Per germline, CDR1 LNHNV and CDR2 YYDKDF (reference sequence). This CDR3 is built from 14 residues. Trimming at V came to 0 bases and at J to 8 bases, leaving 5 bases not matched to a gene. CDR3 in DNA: TGTGCCACCAGCAGAGACGCCGGGACAGGAGAAGCTTTCTTT. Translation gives CATSRDAGTGEAFF.

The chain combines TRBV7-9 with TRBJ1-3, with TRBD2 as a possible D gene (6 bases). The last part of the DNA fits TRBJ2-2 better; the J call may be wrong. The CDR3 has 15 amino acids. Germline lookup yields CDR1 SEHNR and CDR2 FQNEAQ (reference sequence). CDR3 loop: CASSDGSLGTGELFF. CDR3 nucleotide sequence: TGTGCCAGCAGCGACGGGAGCCTCGGAACCGGGGAGCTGTTTTTT.

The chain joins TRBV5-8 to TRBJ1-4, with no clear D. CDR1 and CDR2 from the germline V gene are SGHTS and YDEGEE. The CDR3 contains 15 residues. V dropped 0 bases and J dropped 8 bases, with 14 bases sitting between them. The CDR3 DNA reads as TGTGCCAGCAGCTTGGAGTCCAAAGGCGGGGAAAAACTGTTTTTT. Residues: CASSLESKGGEKLFF.

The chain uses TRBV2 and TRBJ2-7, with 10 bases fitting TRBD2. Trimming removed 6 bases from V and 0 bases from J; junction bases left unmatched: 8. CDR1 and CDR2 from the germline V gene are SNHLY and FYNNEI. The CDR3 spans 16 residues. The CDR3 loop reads CASSAVGLAVSYEQYF. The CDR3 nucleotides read TGTGCCAGCAGCGCCGTTGGACTAGCGGTCTCCTACGAGCAGTACTTC.

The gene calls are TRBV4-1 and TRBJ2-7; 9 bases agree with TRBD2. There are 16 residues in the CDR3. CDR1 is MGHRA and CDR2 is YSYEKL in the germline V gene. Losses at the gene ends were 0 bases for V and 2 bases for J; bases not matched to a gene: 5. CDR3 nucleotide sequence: TGCGCCAGCAGCCAAGAAGAGGCGGGAGGGCCCTACGAGCAGTACTTC. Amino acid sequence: CASSQEEAGGPYEQYF.

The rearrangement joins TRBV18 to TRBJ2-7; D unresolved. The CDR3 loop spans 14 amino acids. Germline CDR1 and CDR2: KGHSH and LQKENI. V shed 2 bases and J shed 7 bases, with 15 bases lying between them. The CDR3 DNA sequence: TGTGCCAGCTCACCAGAGGTCCGGGTATTTGAGCAGTACTTC. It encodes CASSPEVRVFEQYF.

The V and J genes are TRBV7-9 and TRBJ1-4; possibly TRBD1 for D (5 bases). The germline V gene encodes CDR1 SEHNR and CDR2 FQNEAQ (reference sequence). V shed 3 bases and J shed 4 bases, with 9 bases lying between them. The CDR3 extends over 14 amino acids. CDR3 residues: CASSLDTVNEKLFF. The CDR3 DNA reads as TGTGCCAGCAGCTTGGACACCGTTAATGAAAAACTGTTTTTT.

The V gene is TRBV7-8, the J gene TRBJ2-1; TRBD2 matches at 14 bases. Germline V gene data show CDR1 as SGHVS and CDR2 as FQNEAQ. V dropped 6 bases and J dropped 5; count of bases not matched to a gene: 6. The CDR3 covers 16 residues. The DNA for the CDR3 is TGTGCCAGCAGTTTGACTAGCGGGGGGGCTAACAATGAGCAGTTCTTC. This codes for CASSLTSGGANNEQFF.

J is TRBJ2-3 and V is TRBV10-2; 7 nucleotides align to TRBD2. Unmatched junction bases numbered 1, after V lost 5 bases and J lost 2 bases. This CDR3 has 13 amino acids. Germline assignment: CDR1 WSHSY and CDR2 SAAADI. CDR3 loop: CASSRGVTDTQYF. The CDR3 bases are TGCGCCAGCAGTCGGGGGGTCACAGATACGCAGTATTTT.

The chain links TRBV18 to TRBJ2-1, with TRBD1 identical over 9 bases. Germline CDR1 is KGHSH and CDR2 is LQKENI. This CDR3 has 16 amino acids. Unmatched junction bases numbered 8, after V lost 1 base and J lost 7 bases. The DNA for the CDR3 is TGTGCCAGCTCACCACAACAGGGGGCAGGTCAGAATGAGCAGTTCTTC. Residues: CASSPQQGAGQNEQFF.

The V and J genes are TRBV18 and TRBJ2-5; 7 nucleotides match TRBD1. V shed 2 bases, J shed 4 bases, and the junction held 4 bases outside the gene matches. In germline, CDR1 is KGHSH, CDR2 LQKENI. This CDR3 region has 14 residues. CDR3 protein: CASSPAGGGETQYF. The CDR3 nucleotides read TGTGCCAGCTCACCAGCAGGGGGTGGAGAGACCCAGTACTTC.

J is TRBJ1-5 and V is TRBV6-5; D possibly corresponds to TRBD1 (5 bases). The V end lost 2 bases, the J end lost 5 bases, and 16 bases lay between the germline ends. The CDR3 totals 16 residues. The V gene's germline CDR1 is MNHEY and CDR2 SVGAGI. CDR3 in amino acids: CASSYRSAGNHQPQHF. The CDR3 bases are TGTGCCAGCAGTTACCGATCGGCAGGGAACCATCAGCCCCAGCATTTT.

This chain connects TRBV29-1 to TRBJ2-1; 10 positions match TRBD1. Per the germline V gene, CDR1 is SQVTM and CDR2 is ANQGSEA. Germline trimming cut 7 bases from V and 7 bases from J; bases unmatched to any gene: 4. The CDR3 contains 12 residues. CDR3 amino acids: CSGGTGENEQFF. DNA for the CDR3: TGCAGCGGGGGGACAGGGGAAAATGAGCAGTTCTTC.

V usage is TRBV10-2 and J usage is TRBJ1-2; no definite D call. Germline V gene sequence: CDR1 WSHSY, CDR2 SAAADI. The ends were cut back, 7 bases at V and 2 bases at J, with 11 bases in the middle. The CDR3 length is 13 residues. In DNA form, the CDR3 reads TGCGCCAGCACCTTTGGCCTGAACTATGGCTACACCTTC. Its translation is CASTFGLNYGYTF.